What follows are 20 T cell receptor beta chains derived from one specimen sequenced in a study of patients and donors after allogeneic stem cell transplantation. TCRdb reanalysed the RT-PCR reads using MiXCR and keeps one entry per CDR3 protein. Among 400,000 to 450,000 distinct CDR3 sequences listed, about a sixth were seen once. The specimen was blood, either unsorted or a sorted T cell fraction (not recorded which). The source of these receptors is a human donor who was either an allogeneic HSCT recipient or a stem cell or donor lymphocyte infusion donor (not recorded which). It is not recorded whose cells these are; they may come from a transplant donor.

At least ten counts were recorded for this clonotype. This sequence joins TRBV24-1 and TRBJ1-1; D gene uncertain. V lost 3 bases to trimming and J lost 1 base, with 5 bases between them. CDR1 is KGHDR, CDR2 SFDVKD, per germline. There are 13 residues in the CDR3. DNA for the CDR3: TGTGCCACCAGTGATCATGAGAACACTGAAGCTTTCTTT. This gives the protein CATSDHENTEAFF.

This clonotype was detected a few times. The chain couples TRBV7-9 to TRBJ2-1; 10 nucleotides line up with TRBD1. This CDR3 is built from 17 residues. CDR1 is SEHNR and CDR2 is FQNEAQ in the germline V gene (reference sequence). V dropped 4 bases and J dropped 0; count of bases not matched to a gene: 6. CDR3 coding DNA: TGTGCCAGCAGCTCTCCGGGACAGGGGACCTCCTACAATGAGCAGTTCTTC. As protein: CASSSPGQGTSYNEQFF.

V usage is TRBV7-3 and J usage is TRBJ2-2; TRBD2 matches 7 bases. CDR1 is SGHTA and CDR2 is FQGTGA in the germline V gene. The CDR3 loop spans 13 amino acids. The ends lost 5 bases at V and 7 bases at J; junction bases unmatched: 4. The CDR3 protein is CASSGGGSGELFF. DNA for the CDR3: TGTGCCAGCAGCGGAGGCGGGAGCGGGGAGCTGTTTTTT.

The V call is TRBV2, the J call TRBJ1-3; unclear D gene. Germline V gene sequence: CDR1 SNHLY, CDR2 FYNNEI. This CDR3 comprises 12 residues. V lost 5 bases to trimming and J lost 4 bases, with 6 bases between them. The CDR3 DNA is TGTGCCAGCAGTATTCGGGGAAACACCATATATTTT. Protein sequence: CASSIRGNTIYF.

This clonotype was seen more than once but under ten times. The gene calls are TRBV24-1 and TRBJ1-3; D gene uncertain. The CDR3 covers 15 residues. The germline gives CDR1 KGHDR, CDR2 SFDVKD. V was cut by 2 bases and J by 0 bases, with 7 bases left in between. The DNA of the CDR3 is TGTGCCACCAGTGATTCGGGAGTCTCTGGAAACACCATATATTTT. Translating gives CATSDSGVSGNTIYF.

The sample holds a few counts of this clonotype. The V call is TRBV2, the J call TRBJ2-1; tentatively, D is TRBD1 or TRBD2 (5 bases each). The V end was cut by 5 bases, the J end by 10 bases, with 18 bases between. The germline V gene encodes CDR1 SNHLY and CDR2 FYNNEI. The CDR3 runs 14 residues. CDR3 residues: CASSSGKGRMEQFF. The CDR3 DNA is TGTGCCAGCAGTTCGGGGAAGGGGCGCATGGAGCAGTTCTTC.

This chain joins TRBV6-2 or TRBV6-3 and TRBJ1-1; TRBD1 might be the D (5 bases). Germline CDR1 and CDR2: MNHEY and SVGEGT. V lost 2 bases and J 4 bases, leaving 20 bases between the germline ends. The CDR3 consists of 17 residues. Here the CDR3 DNA reads TGTGCCAGCAGTTACACAGGAACCATGAACGGTGTCACTGAAGCTTTCTTT. Translating gives CASSYTGTMNGVTEAFF.

The genes are TRBV6-1 and TRBJ2-5; 7 bases map to TRBD1. The germline CDR1 and CDR2 sequences are MNHNS and SASEGT. V lost 7 bases to trimming and J lost 5 bases; unmatched junction nucleotides: 7. CDR3 length equals 13 residues. CDR3 region: CASTRQGRETQYF. The DNA of the CDR3 is TGTGCCAGCACCCGACAGGGAAGGGAGACCCAGTACTTC.

This clonotype was counted at least ten times. The V call is TRBV12-3 or TRBV12-4, the J call TRBJ2-3; 7 nucleotides line up with TRBD2. The CDR3 is made up of 13 amino acids. V trimming: 2 bases; J trimming: 12 bases; junction bases outside the gene matches: 8. CDR3 protein: CASSLRGGSPQYF. The CDR3 DNA follows: TGTGCCAGCAGTTTAAGGGGCGGGAGTCCACAGTATTTT.

The chain uses TRBV24-1 and TRBJ2-2; 9 bases match TRBD1. From germline, CDR1 is KGHDR and CDR2 SFDVKD. V lost 6 bases and J lost 10; bases outside the gene matches: 14. The CDR3 consists of 16 residues. CDR3 nucleotide sequence: TGTGCCACCAGTCGAACCGGGACAGGGAGGAGCGTGGAGCTGTTTTTT. This gives the protein CATSRTGTGRSVELFF.

This clonotype turned up a few times. The chain uses TRBV6-1 and TRBJ1-2; a possible D gene is TRBD1 (5 bases). V shed 6 bases and J shed 5 bases, with 16 bases lying between them. This CDR3 has 14 residues. Germline CDR1 is MNHNS and CDR2 is SASEGT. CDR3 sequence (DNA): TGTGCCAGCAGGAAGGCTCCCTGGGGGTATGGCTACACCTTC. Residues: CASRKAPWGYGYTF.

The sample holds many counts of this clonotype. The chain joins TRBV12-3 or TRBV12-4 to TRBJ1-2, with 7 nucleotides matching TRBD1. There are 14 residues in the CDR3. J was trimmed by 4 bases and V by 6 bases; bases with no gene match: 8. CDR3 protein: CASRLTGAPYGYTF. DNA of the CDR3: TGTGCCAGCAGACTCACAGGGGCACCCTATGGCTACACCTTC.

V gene TRBV5-1 combines with J gene TRBJ2-1, with TRBD2 matching 7 bases. CDR3 size: 14 residues. The V gene's germline CDR1 is SGHRS and CDR2 YFSETQ. The V and J ends lost 8 bases and 2 bases, in that order; junction bases with no gene match: 7. The CDR3 here is CASFPAGTYNEQFF. CDR3 DNA sequence: TGCGCCAGTTTCCCAGCGGGAACCTACAATGAGCAGTTCTTC.

In its sample, this clonotype was seen many times. The chain uses TRBV25-1 and TRBJ2-1; a weak D match, TRBD2 (5 bases). V shed 3 bases and J shed 4 bases, with 7 bases lying between them. Germline loops: CDR1 MGHDK, CDR2 SYGVNS. This CDR3 region has 13 residues. CDR3: CASSELAYNEQFF. CDR3 coding DNA: TGTGCCAGCAGTGAGCTAGCTTACAATGAGCAGTTCTTC.

V is TRBV4-2 and J is TRBJ1-1; 7 bases are shared with TRBD1. Germline trimming cut 0 bases from V and 2 bases from J; bases unmatched to any gene: 6. From germline, CDR1 is LGHNA and CDR2 YNFKEQ. This CDR3 has 16 amino acids. This CDR3 reads CASSQDRTGRNTEAFF. The CDR3 nucleotides read TGTGCCAGCAGCCAAGATCGGACAGGTAGAAACACTGAAGCTTTCTTT.

In this sample, this clonotype turned up once. The gene calls are TRBV6-1 and TRBJ1-5; D gene unclear. This CDR3 has 15 amino acids. Germline assignment: CDR1 MNHNS and CDR2 SASEGT. Trimming removed 7 bases from V and 1 base from J, with 14 bases in between. The CDR3 DNA follows: TGTGCCAGCAAAGCGCTGGGGATAAGCAATCAGCCCCAGCATTTT. Its protein is CASKALGISNQPQHF.

This clonotype was observed a few times. This sequence joins TRBV12-3 or TRBV12-4 and TRBJ1-2; maybe TRBD1 (6 bases). This CDR3 has 16 residues. V was clipped by 9 bases and J by 6 bases, with 26 bases between them. The CDR3 sequence is CASQTAGRGLLNGYTF. The CDR3 DNA reads TGTGCCAGTCAAACAGCGGGCAGGGGCCTACTTAATGGCTACACCTTC.

This clonotype was seen a few times. The J gene is TRBJ2-3, the V gene TRBV4-1; 11 bases map to TRBD2. This CDR3 spans 13 amino acids. The germline V gene encodes CDR1 MGHRA and CDR2 YSYEKL. V shed 4 bases, J shed 11 bases, and the junction held 5 bases outside the gene matches. The CDR3: CASSPLGLAGQYF. CDR3 bases: TGCGCCAGCAGCCCATTAGGACTAGCGGGGCAGTATTTT.

This clonotype has only a few counts. The chain combines TRBV5-5 with TRBJ1-1, with D uncertain. The CDR3 length is 17 residues. CDR1 is SGHKS, CDR2 YYEKEE, per germline (reference sequence). V lost 4 bases and J lost 0, with 19 bases in between. This chain's CDR3 is CASSRNPQRVMNTEAFF. In DNA, the CDR3 is TGTGCCAGCAGCCGGAACCCCCAGAGGGTAATGAACACTGAAGCTTTCTTT.

This clonotype has just a few counts. The chain has TRBV19 and TRBJ2-7; the match to TRBD1 covers 7 bases. CDR3 length equals 13 residues. Germline V gene lookup returns CDR1 LNHDA and CDR2 SQIVND (reference sequence). V lost 3 bases, J lost 6 bases, and 5 bases stayed unmatched. Written as DNA, the CDR3 is TGTGCCAGTAGTATCAGGGGGAGTGTCGAGCAGTACTTC. Protein product: CASSIRGSVEQYF.